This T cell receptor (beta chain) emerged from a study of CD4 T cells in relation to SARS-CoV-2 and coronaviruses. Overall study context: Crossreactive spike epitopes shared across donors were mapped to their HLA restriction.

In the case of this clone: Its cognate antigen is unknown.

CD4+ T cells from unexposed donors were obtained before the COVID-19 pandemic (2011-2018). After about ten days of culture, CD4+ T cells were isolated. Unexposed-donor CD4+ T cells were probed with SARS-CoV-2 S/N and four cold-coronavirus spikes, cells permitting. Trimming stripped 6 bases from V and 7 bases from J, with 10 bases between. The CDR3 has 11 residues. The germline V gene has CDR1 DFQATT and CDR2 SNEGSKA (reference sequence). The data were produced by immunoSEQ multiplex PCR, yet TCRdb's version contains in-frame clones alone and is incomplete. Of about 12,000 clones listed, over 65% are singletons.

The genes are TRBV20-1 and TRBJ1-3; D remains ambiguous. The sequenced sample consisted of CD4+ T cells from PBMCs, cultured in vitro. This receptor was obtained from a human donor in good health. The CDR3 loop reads CSAKERNTIYF. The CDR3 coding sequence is TGCAGTGCAAAGGAACGTAACACCATATATTTT.